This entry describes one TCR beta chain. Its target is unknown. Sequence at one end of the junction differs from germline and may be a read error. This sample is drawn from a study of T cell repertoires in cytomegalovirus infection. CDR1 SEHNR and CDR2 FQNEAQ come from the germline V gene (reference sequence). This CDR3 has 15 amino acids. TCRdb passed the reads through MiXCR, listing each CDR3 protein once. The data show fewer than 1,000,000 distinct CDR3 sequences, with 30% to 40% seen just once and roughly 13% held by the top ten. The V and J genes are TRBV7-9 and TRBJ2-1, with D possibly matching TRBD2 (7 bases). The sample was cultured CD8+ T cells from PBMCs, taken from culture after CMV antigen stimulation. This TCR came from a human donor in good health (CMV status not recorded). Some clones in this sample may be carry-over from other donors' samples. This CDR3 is CVSSRGGSSYNEQFF. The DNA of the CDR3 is TGTGTCAGCAGTAGGGGGGGAAGCTCCTACAATGAGCAGTTCTTC. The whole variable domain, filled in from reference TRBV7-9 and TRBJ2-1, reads DTGVSQNPRHKITKRGQNVTFRCDPISEHNRLYWYRQTLGQGPEFLTYFQNEAQLEKSRLLSDRFSAERPKGSFSTLEIQRTEQGDSAMYLCVSSRGGSSYNEQFFGPGTRLTVL.